This TCR beta chain was profiled in a study of OX40 agonist ivuxolimab in advanced cancers. Using immunoSEQ multiplex PCR, the repertoire was profiled, and TCRdb retains in-frame clones only, with some absent. The sample consists of roughly 86,000 clones, roughly nine tenths of them appearing once. This sequence was found in an adult with an advanced solid tumor such as melanoma, head and neck, liver or kidney cancer. Sequenced here: CD4+ or CD8+ T cells sorted from blood, sampled in a trial of the OX40 agonist ivuxolimab.

The CDR3 sequence: CASSRRDSPGNTIYF. Here the CDR3 DNA reads TGCGCCAGCAGCCGCCGGGACAGCCCGGGAAACACCATATATTTT. The genes are TRBV5-1 and TRBJ1-3; TRBD1 matches at 7 bases. The CDR3 is made up of 15 amino acids. Germline V gene sequence: CDR1 SGHRS, CDR2 YFSETQ. The V gene end was trimmed by 4 bases and the J gene end by 4 bases; junction bases not matched to a gene: 8.